The clone carrying this TCR beta chain was seen a few times. Antigen specificity is unknown. Method: immunoSEQ multiplex PCR; TCRdb's copy keeps in-frame clones and lacks some. The table has some 130,000 clones, about 93% seen once. These data are taken from a study of T cell responses to AZD1222 COVID-19 vaccine. Study overall: Second-dose groups at about 4 or about 12 weeks were pooled. Regarding the study as a whole: Once two AZD1222 doses were given, Spike-specific TCR breadth and depth went up. Females outnumbered males among donors, who were mostly white British; clonal diversity was possibly underestimated.

The material sequenced was peripheral blood, taken on day 0 of AZD1222 vaccination. This TCR came from an adult in good health.

The CDR3 nucleotides are TGTGCCAGCTCACCGGACAGGTACTATGGCTACACCTTC. Amino acids: CASSPDRYYGYTF. The chain has TRBV18 and TRBJ1-2; 7 bases agree with TRBD1. The length of the CDR3 is 13 residues. Germline assignment: CDR1 KGHSH and CDR2 LQKENI. Unmatched junction bases numbered 1, after V lost 3 bases and J lost 3 bases.